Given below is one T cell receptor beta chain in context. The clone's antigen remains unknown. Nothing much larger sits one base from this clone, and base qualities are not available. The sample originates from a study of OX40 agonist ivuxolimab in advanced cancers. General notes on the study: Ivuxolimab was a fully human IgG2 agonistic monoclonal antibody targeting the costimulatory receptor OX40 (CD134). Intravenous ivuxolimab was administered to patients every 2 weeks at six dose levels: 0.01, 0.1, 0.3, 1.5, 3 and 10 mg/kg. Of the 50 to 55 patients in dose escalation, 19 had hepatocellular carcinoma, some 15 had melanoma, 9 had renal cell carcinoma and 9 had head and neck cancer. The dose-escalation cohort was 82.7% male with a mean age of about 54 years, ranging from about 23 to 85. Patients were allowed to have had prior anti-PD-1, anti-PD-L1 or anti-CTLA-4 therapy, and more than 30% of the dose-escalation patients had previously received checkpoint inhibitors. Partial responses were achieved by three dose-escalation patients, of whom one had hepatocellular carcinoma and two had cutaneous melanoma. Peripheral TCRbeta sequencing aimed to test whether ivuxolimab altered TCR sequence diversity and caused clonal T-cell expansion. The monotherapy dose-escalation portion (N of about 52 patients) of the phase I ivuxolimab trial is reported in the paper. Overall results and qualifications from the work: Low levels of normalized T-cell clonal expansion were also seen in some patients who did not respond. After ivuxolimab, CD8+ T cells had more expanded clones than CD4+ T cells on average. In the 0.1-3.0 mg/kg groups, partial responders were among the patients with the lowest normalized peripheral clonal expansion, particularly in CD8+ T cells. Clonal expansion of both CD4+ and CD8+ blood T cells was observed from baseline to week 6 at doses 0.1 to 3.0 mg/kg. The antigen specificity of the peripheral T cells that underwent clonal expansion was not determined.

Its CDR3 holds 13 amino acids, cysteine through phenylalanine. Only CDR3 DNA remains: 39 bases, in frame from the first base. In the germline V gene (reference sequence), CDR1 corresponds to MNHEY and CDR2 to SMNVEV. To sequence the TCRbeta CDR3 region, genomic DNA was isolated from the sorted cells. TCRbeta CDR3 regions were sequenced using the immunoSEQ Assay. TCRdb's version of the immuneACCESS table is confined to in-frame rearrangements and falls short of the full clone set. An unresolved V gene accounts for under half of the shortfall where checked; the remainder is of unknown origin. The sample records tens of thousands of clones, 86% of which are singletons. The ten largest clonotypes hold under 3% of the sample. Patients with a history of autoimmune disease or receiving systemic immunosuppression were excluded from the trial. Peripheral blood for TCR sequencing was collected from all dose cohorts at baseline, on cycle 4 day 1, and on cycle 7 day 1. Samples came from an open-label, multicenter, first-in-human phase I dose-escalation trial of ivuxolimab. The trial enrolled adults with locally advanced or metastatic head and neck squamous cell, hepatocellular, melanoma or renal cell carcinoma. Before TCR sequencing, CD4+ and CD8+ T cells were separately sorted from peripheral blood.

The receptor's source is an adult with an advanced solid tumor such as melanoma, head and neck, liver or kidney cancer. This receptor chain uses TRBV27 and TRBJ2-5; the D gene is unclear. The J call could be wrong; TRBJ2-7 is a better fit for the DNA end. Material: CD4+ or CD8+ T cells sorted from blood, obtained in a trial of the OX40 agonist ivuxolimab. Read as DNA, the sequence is TGTGCCAGCAGTTTAAACGGCGTCAGCGAGCAGTACTTC. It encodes CASSLNGVSEQYF.